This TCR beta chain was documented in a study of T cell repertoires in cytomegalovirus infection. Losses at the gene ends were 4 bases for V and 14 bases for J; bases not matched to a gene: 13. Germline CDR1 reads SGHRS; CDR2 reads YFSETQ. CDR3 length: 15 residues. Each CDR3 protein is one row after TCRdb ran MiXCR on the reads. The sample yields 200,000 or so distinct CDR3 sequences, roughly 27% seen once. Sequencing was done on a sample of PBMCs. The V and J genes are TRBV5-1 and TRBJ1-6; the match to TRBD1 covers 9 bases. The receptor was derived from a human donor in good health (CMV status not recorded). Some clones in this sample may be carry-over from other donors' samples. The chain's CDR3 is CASSETPGQGSTLHF. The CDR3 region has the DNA TGCGCCAGCAGCGAAACCCCGGGACAGGGTTCGACCCTCCACTTT.